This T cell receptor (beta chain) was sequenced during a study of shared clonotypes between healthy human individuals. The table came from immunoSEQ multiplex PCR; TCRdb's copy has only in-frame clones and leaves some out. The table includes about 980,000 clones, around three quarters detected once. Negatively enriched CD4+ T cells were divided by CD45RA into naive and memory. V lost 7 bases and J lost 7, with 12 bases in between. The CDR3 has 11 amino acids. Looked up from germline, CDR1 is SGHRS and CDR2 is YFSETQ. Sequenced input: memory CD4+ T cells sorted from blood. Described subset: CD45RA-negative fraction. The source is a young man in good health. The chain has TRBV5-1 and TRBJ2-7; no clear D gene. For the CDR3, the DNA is TGCGCCAGCCCCAGGATAAAAGAGCAGTACTTC. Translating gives CASPRIKEQYF.